These 16 T cell receptor beta chains originate from one sample sequenced in a study of shared clonotypes between healthy human individuals. Clones were read by immunoSEQ multiplex PCR, and TCRdb kept only the in-frame ones, dropping some. The repertoire holds some 2.3 million clones, with 85% to 95% as singletons. Sequenced sample: naive CD4+ T cells from PBMCs. The subset denotes: CD45RA+ positively selected. These receptors were taken from a man aged 18 to 29 in good health. Some clones in this sample may be carry-over from other donors' samples.

V and J are TRBV6-6 and TRBJ2-2; the D call may be TRBD1 or TRBD2 (5 bases each). From germline, CDR1 is MNHNY and CDR2 SVGAGI (reference sequence). The CDR3 contains 14 residues. Trimming removed 10 bases from V and 3 bases from J, with 15 bases in between. CDR3 sequence: CATKMSGHTGELFF. The CDR3 DNA reads TGTGCCACCAAAATGTCGGGACACACCGGGGAGCTGTTTTTT.

The chain carries TRBV12-5 and TRBJ1-1, with D uncertain. This CDR3 is 13 amino acids long. With 1 base removed from V and 1 base from J, the gap between germline ends came to 4 bases. Per germline, CDR1 LGHNT and CDR2 FRNRAP. The DNA for the CDR3 is TGTGCTAGTGGTTTGGGCAAGAACACTGAAGCTTTCTTT. Its translation is CASGLGKNTEAFF.

The rearrangement uses TRBV14 and TRBJ2-1, with 13 bases matching TRBD2. This CDR3 has 15 residues. The J segment lost 12 bases and the V segment lost 1 base, leaving 6 bases of the junction unmatched. The germline gives CDR1 SGHDN, CDR2 FVKESK. The CDR3 reads CASSQGTSGSTVQFF. CDR3 DNA sequence: TGTGCCAGCAGCCAAGGGACTAGCGGGAGTACGGTGCAGTTCTTC.

A remark on this clone: Other DNA sequences of this sample code for an identical CDR3. The chain carries TRBV6-1 and TRBJ1-1, with TRBD1 matching 8 bases. The CDR3 covers 14 residues. Germline V gene data show CDR1 as MNHNS and CDR2 as SASEGT. V shed 1 base, J shed 5 bases, and the junction held 3 bases outside the gene matches. The CDR3 coding sequence is TGTGCCAGCAGTGAAGGGACAGGGCGGACTGAAGCTTTCTTT. Its translation is CASSEGTGRTEAFF.

This chain uses TRBV19 with TRBJ2-7, with 8 bases fitting TRBD1. The V segment lost 5 bases and the J segment 4 bases; nucleotides outside the gene matches: 10. The CDR3 consists of 15 residues. CDR1 LNHDA and CDR2 SQIVND come from the germline V gene (reference sequence). The CDR3 loop is CASSPTGEQYYEQYF. The CDR3 nucleotides are TGTGCCAGTAGTCCGACAGGGGAACAATATTACGAGCAGTACTTC. Full variable domain (outside the CDR3, taken from reference TRBV19 and TRBJ2-7): DGGITQSPKYLFRKEGQNVTLSCEQNLNHDAMYWYRQDPGQGLRLIYYSQIVNDFQKGDIAEGYSVSREKKESFPLTVTSAQKNPTAFYLCASSPTGEQYYEQYFGPGTRLTVT.

The chain carries TRBV6-1 and TRBJ1-2, with 9 bases matching TRBD1. From germline, CDR1 is MNHNS and CDR2 SASEGT. The CDR3 consists of 14 residues. Trimming took 5 bases from V and 6 from J; bases not matched to a gene: 7. The CDR3 protein is CASSQQDRGNGYTF. The CDR3 coding sequence is TGTGCCAGCAGTCAACAAGACAGGGGGAATGGCTACACCTTC.

The rearrangement joins TRBV10-1 to TRBJ1-5; perhaps TRBD1 as D (6 bases). The CDR3 has 16 amino acids. The V and J ends lost 6 bases and 3 bases respectively, with 18 bases between them. Germline assignment: CDR1 WNHNN and CDR2 SYGVQD (reference sequence). The CDR3 spells CASRAGGAGYNQPQHF. Here the CDR3 DNA reads TGCGCCAGCAGGGCGGGGGGCGCAGGGTACAATCAGCCCCAGCATTTT.

J is TRBJ2-7 and V is TRBV19; unclear D gene. The germline V and J ends were trimmed by 6 bases and 0 bases, with 12 bases remaining between them. The CDR3 loop spans 14 amino acids. Germline CDR1 and CDR2: LNHDA and SQIVND (reference sequence). The CDR3: CASSAVASSYEQYF. The DNA of the CDR3 is TGTGCCAGTAGCGCGGTCGCAAGCTCCTACGAGCAGTACTTC.

The chain is built from TRBV5-1 and TRBJ2-3; TRBD1 matches at 7 bases. The J segment lost 6 bases and the V segment lost 2 bases, leaving 9 bases of the junction unmatched. CDR1 and CDR2 (germline): SGHRS, YFSETQ. The CDR3 runs 15 residues. The CDR3 spells CASSLIGGAGDTQYF. The CDR3 DNA reads as TGCGCCAGCAGCTTAATAGGGGGCGCTGGGGATACGCAGTATTTT.

The chain links TRBV30 to TRBJ2-7; a possible D gene is TRBD2 (6 bases). The CDR3 totals 13 residues. Per germline, CDR1 GTSNPN and CDR2 SVGIG (reference sequence). V gave up 2 bases and J gave up 7 bases, with 15 bases separating them. This CDR3 reads CAWSLTGEGEQYF. CDR3 coding DNA: TGTGCCTGGAGTCTTACGGGAGAGGGTGAGCAGTACTTC.

The count of this clone is one. The genes are TRBV29-1 and TRBJ2-7; TRBD1 aligns across 7 bases. Trimming at V came to 7 bases and at J to 7 bases, leaving 16 bases not matched to a gene. This CDR3 is built from 14 residues. Germline CDR1 and CDR2: SQVTM and ANQGSEA. CDR3 region: CSATRARGSREQYF. The CDR3 DNA reads TGCAGCGCTACTAGGGCCAGGGGGAGTAGGGAGCAGTACTTC.

V usage is TRBV6-1 and J usage is TRBJ2-5; 12 bases are a match to TRBD2. Germline CDR1 is MNHNS and CDR2 is SASEGT. J lost 6 bases, V lost 5 bases, and 7 bases had no gene match. The CDR3 has 15 residues. CDR3 DNA sequence: TGTGCCAGCAGTCCCACTAGCGGGAGGTCGAAGACCCAGTACTTC. Translating gives CASSPTSGRSKTQYF.

V usage is TRBV6-1 and J usage is TRBJ1-1; the D gene is possibly TRBD1 (5 bases). Trimming pared 0 bases from V and 1 base from J, leaving 12 bases between. The germline V gene encodes CDR1 MNHNS and CDR2 SASEGT. The CDR3 extends over 16 amino acids. For the CDR3, the DNA is TGTGCCAGCAGTGAAGCCAGGGCAGCGCCGAACACTGAAGCTTTCTTT. It specifies CASSEARAAPNTEAFF.

The rearrangement uses TRBV5-4 and TRBJ2-2; D unresolved. V lost 7 bases to trimming and J lost 5 bases, with 15 bases between them. CDR1 is SGHNT and CDR2 is YYREEE in the germline V gene (reference sequence). This CDR3 spans 14 amino acids. This chain's CDR3 is CASGTLDSTGELFF. The DNA of the CDR3 is TGTGCCAGCGGCACTCTTGACTCTACCGGGGAGCTGTTTTTT.

The chain couples TRBV19 to TRBJ2-2; 10 positions match TRBD2. CDR1 and CDR2 (germline): LNHDA, SQIVND (reference sequence). The CDR3 runs 15 residues. Trimming removed 2 bases from V and 6 bases from J; junction bases left unmatched: 3. The CDR3 protein is CASSITAGGPGELFF. CDR3 sequence (DNA): TGTGCCAGTAGTATAACAGCGGGAGGGCCCGGGGAGCTGTTTTTT.

This chain joins TRBV28 and TRBJ1-5; 7 bases agree with TRBD1. The V gene end was trimmed by 3 bases and the J gene end by 4 bases; junction bases not matched to a gene: 12. This CDR3 has 17 residues. Germline V gene data show CDR1 as MDHEN and CDR2 as SYDVKM. CDR3 nucleotides: TGTGCCAGCAGTTTCGGGGACCGGGACAGTCGGAATCAGCCCCAGCATTTT. Its translation: CASSFGDRDSRNQPQHF. The full variable domain, in which reference TRBV28 and TRBJ1-5 provide the parts outside the CDR3, is DVKVTQSSRYLVKRTGEKVFLECVQDMDHENMFWYRQDPGLGLRLIYFSYDVKMKEKGDIPEGYSVSREKKERFSLILESASTNQTSMYLCASSFGDRDSRNQPQHFGDGTRLSIL.